The 7 T cell receptor beta chains given below trace back to one sample, sequenced in a study of blood T cells in healthy people across ages. A second PCR, run for about 7 to 11 cycles, used a sample-barcoded 5' primer plus a J-beta primer mix. TCRdb reprocessed the 5' RACE reads with MiXCR, giving one entry per CDR3 protein. The repertoire holds about 720,000 distinct CDR3 sequences, with approximately 25% as singletons. The same data also went into a second study, on T cells of mothers and their children.

The sequenced sample consisted of blood. These receptors came from a boy between 10 and 17 years old in good health.

This clonotype turned up a few times. The junction and the germline gene differ at one end; a read error may be behind it. This chain connects TRBV4-2 to TRBJ2-5, with 8 bases identical to TRBD2. This CDR3 has 17 amino acids. Germline CDR1 is LGHNA and CDR2 is YNFKEQ. CDR3 region: CAGSQEGPAGGLETQYF. CDR3 nucleotide sequence: TGTGCCGGCAGCCAAGAAGGGCCTGCGGGAGGCTTAGAGACCCAGTACTTC.

The chain carries TRBV6-5 and TRBJ2-2, with 9 positions matching TRBD2. The CDR3 is 17 amino acids. The germline gives CDR1 MNHEY, CDR2 SVGAGI. Trimming removed 3 bases from V and 2 bases from J; junction bases left unmatched: 7. DNA of the CDR3: TGTGCCAGCAGTTATACAGCGGGGGGTATAAACACCGGGGAGCTGTTTTTT. As protein: CASSYTAGGINTGELFF.

The CDR3 DNA reads as TGTGCCAGTGCCTCCGGGACAAACACCGGGGAGCTGTTTTTT. Amino acid sequence: CASASGTNTGELFF. The chain links TRBV2 to TRBJ2-2; maybe TRBD1 (6 bases). The ends were cut back, 9 bases at V and 2 bases at J, with 13 bases in the middle. Germline V gene data show CDR1 as SNHLY and CDR2 as FYNNEI. CDR3 length: 14 amino acids. Using reference TRBV2 and TRBJ2-2 for the parts outside the CDR3, the full variable domain is EPEVTQTPSHQVTQMGQEVILRCVPISNHLYFYWYRQILGQKVEFLVSFYNNEISEKSEIFDDQFSVERPDGSNFTLKIRSTKLEDSAMYFCASASGTNTGELFFGEGSRLTVL.

The table lists this clonotype with a few counts. The chain links TRBV20-1 to TRBJ1-2, with D possibly TRBD1 on 6 matching bases. Germline V lookup: CDR1 DFQATT, CDR2 SNEGSKA (reference sequence). The CDR3 sequence is 12 residues long. The DNA of the CDR3 is TGCAGGGAAATACAGGGCGGCTATGGCTACACCTTC. Protein sequence: CREIQGGYGYTF.

The J gene is TRBJ2-2, the V gene TRBV29-1; no reliable D call. The CDR3 is 12 amino acids. Between the trimmed V and J ends, which lost 7 bases and 1 base, there was a span of 7 bases. Germline lookup yields CDR1 SQVTM and CDR2 ANQGSEA. The CDR3 loop reads CSATVNTGELFF. Written as DNA, the CDR3 is TGCAGCGCCACCGTGAACACCGGGGAGCTGTTTTTT.

This rearrangement joins TRBV7-2 to TRBJ2-5, with TRBD2 identical over 9 bases. The V gene's germline CDR1 is SGHTA and CDR2 FQGNSA. After removal of 4 bases from V and 3 bases from J, the junction contained 6 bases not matched to a gene. This CDR3 has 15 amino acids. This CDR3 is CASSSSGRLEETQYF. DNA of the CDR3: TGTGCCAGCAGCTCCAGCGGGAGGTTGGAAGAGACCCAGTACTTC.

The J gene is TRBJ2-7, the V gene TRBV12-3 or TRBV12-4, with 9 bases aligning to TRBD1. The CDR3 runs 15 residues. The V segment lost 5 bases and the J segment 0 bases; nucleotides outside the gene matches: 5. Here the CDR3 reads CASSDGTGSSYEQYF. CDR3 DNA: TGTGCCAGCAGTGACGGGACAGGGAGCTCCTACGAGCAGTACTTC.